This T cell receptor (beta chain) originates from a study of PD-1 blockade in classical Hodgkin lymphoma. Points on this clone: Its antigen is still unknown.

The CDR3 consists of 14 residues. CDR1 and CDR2 from the germline V gene are MDHEN and SYDVKM. V lost 6 bases, J lost 1 base, and 5 bases stayed unmatched. General study findings and limits: Newly diagnosed patients and complete responders had comparable diversity at baseline. Newly diagnosed patients reportedly trailed healthy donors in baseline TCR diversity. Individuals initiating nivolumab under 1 year after ASCT were excluded.

The protocol was immunoSEQ multiplex PCR, while the TCRdb copy is restricted to in-frame clones and leaves out a portion. In the table there are approximately 51,000 clones, roughly 73% of which are singletons. Each of the patients experienced relapse following autologous stem cell transplantation, and their brentuximab vedotin exposure differed. The gene calls are TRBV28 and TRBJ2-7; 8 bases align to TRBD1. This clonotype was obtained from a human donor with classical Hodgkin lymphoma. Here the sequenced sample was peripheral blood mononuclear cells (PBMCs), taken before the second cycle of nivolumab. As DNA, the CDR3 is TGTGCCAGCAGGGACAGGGCCCGGTCCTACGAGCAGTACTTC. Translation: CASRDRARSYEQYF.